The entry that follows covers one TCR beta chain sequence. Trimming pared 1 base from V and 5 bases from J, leaving 11 bases between. The CDR3 runs 14 residues. CDR1 and CDR2 from the germline V gene are LNHDA and SQIVND (reference sequence). The data are from a study of control samples from healthy donors and cancer patients. Sequencing used immunoSEQ multiplex PCR; TCRdb keeps in-frame clones, though not all of them. This table holds roughly 40,000 clones, 70% to 90% found once. The origin of this receptor is a man in his 60s in good health. The material sequenced was blood. The chain couples TRBV19 to TRBJ2-5; D might be TRBD2 (6 bases). CDR3: CASSIVGGWETQYF. CDR3 nucleotide sequence: TGTGCCAGTAGTATAGTTGGAGGGTGGGAGACCCAGTACTTC.